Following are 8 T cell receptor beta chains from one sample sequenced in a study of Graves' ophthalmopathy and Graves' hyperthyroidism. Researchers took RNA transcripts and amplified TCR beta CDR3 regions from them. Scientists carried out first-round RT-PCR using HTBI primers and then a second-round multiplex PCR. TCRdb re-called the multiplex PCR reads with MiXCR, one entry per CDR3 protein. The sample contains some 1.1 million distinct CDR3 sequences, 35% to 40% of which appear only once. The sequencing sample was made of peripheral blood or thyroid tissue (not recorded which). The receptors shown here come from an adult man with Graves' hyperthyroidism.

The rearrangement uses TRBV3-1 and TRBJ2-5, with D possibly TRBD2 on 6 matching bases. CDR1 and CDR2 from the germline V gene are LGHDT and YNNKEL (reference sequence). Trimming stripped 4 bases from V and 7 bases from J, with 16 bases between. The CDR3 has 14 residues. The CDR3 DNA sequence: TGTGCCAGCAGCCCTGGACGGGACTTGGTGACCCAGTACTTC. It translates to CASSPGRDLVTQYF.

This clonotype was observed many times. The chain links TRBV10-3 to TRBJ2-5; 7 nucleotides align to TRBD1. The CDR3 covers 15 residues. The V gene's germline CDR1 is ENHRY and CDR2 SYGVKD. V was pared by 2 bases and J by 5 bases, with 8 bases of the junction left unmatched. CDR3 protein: CAISEKTGYLETQYF. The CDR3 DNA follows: TGTGCCATCAGTGAGAAGACAGGGTATCTGGAGACCCAGTACTTC.

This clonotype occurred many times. In nucleotides, the CDR3 is TGTGCCAGCAGCCGGGGACTAGCGGACGTTGGGACCCAGTACTTC. This translates into CASSRGLADVGTQYF. The chain uses TRBV7-2 and TRBJ2-5; 11 bases are a match to TRBD2. CDR3 length: 15 amino acids. The V segment lost 5 bases and the J segment 7 bases; nucleotides outside the gene matches: 9. Germline CDR1 reads SGHTA; CDR2 reads FQGNSA.

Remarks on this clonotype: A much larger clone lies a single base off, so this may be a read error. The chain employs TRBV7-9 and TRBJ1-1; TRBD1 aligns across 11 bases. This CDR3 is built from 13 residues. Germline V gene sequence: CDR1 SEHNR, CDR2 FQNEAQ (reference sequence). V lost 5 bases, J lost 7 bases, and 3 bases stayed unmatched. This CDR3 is CASSPDRGLEAFF. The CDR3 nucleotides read TGTGCCAGCAGCCCGGACAGGGGGCTTGAAGCTTTCTTT.

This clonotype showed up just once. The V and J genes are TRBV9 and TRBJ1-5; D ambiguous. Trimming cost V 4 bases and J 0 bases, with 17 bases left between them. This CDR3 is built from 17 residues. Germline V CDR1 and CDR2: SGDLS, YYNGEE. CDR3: CASSWTATRYSNQPQHF. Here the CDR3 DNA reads TGTGCCAGCAGCTGGACGGCAACCCGATATAGCAATCAGCCCCAGCATTTT.

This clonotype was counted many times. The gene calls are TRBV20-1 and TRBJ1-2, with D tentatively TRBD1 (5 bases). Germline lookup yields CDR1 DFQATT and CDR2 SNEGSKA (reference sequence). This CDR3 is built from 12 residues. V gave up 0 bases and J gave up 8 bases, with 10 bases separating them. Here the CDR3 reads CSAREQVEGYTF. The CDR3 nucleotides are TGCAGTGCTAGAGAACAGGTGGAAGGCTACACCTTC.

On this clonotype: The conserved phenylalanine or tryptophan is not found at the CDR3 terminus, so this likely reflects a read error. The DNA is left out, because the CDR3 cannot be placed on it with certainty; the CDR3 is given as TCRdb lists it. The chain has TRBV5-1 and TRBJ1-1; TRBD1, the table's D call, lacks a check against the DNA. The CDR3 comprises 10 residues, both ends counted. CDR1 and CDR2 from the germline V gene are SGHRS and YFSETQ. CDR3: CASSGRDDSS.

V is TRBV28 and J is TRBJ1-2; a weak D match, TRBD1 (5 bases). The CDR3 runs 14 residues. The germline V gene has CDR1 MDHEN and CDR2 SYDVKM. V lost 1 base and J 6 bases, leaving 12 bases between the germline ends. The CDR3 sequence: CASSLFREIDGYTF. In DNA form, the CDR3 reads TGTGCCAGCAGTTTATTCAGGGAGATAGATGGCTACACCTTC.